One T cell receptor (beta chain) is described in this entry. Its cognate antigen is unknown. The junction departs from the called germline gene at one end, perhaps through a read error. The sample belongs to a study of long-term antiretroviral therapy in people with HIV. Study outcomes and limitations: Repertoires in HIV (unlike those of controls) had narrower CDR3 length ranges. The data indicate that diversity increased after ART but remained below transplant donor controls.

Version v3.0 of the immunoSEQ assay ran at survey level. Libraries were prepared by immunoSEQ multiplex PCR; TCRdb keeps only in-frame clonotypes and omits some of them. The sample lists 35,000 to 45,000 clones, approximately 94% seen once, with 3.6% in the top ten. CDR3 length equals 13 residues. Per germline, CDR1 SSHAT and CDR2 FNYEAQ (reference sequence). V usage is TRBV7-7 and J usage is TRBJ2-5, with D maybe TRBD1 (6 bases). The TCR originated in a woman aged 50 to 60 with HIV. The input for sequencing was unsorted PBMCs, taken 4.1 years after starting antiretroviral therapy. The CDR3: CASSFGQQETQYF. CDR3 nucleotide sequence: TGTGCTAGCAGCTTCGGACAGCAAGAGACCCAGTACTTC.